The next 20 T cell receptor delta chains were all read from a single sample in a study of fetal and pediatric gammadelta thymocytes. TCRdb redid clone calling on the reads using CATT. The sample lists about 700 delta-chain clones; about 20% were seen once. Fetal thymuses came from elective pregnancy terminations at about 14 to 22 weeks gestation. The source material was Vgamma9Vdelta2 gamma-delta T cells from the thymus. Stated subset: sorted CD3+gammadeltaTCR+Vgamma9+Vdelta2+ thymocytes. Receptor source: a human fetus.

About this clone: A far larger clone differs by one base, so this is likely a read error. The chain carries TRDV2 and TRDJ2; 7 nucleotides match TRDD3. The J gene was missing in TCRdb and was found by matching the end of the DNA to germline. The CDR3 has 15 residues. Germline V gives CDR1 GEAIGNYY, CDR2 EKD. Here the CDR3 reads CACDTGGSLTTQLFF. The DNA for the CDR3 is TGTGCCTGTGACACCGGGGGATCTTTGACAACACAACTCTTCTTT.

This clone counts as medium-sized. The chain links TRDV2 to TRDJ3; 9 nucleotides match TRDD3. This CDR3 contains 19 residues. J gave up 0 bases and V 0 bases, and 5 bases lay outside the gene matches. Looked up from germline, CDR1 is GEAIGNYY and CDR2 is EKD. As DNA, the CDR3 is TGTGCCTGTGACACCGTGGGGATACGGAGCTCCTGGGACACCCGACAGATGTTTTTC. Amino acid sequence: CACDTVGIRSSWDTRQMFF.

This clone is termed large. This sample includes further DNA sequences coding for the same CDR3. V usage is TRDV2 and J usage is TRDJ2, with 10 bases that match TRDD3. The CDR3 has 16 amino acids. CDR1 is GEAIGNYY and CDR2 is EKD in the germline V gene. The ends lost 0 bases at V and 0 bases at J; junction bases unmatched: 0. CDR3 nucleotides: TGTGCCTGTGACACCGGGGGATACGCTTTGACAGCACAACTCTTCTTT. It specifies CACDTGGYALTAQLFF.

This clone is deemed medium-sized. Other DNA sequences in this specimen translate into the identical CDR3. V and J are TRDV2 and TRDJ3, with 13 bases aligning to TRDD3. V trimming: 0 bases; J trimming: 1 base; junction bases outside the gene matches: 2. CDR3 length: 19 residues. Germline V lookup: CDR1 GEAIGNYY, CDR2 EKD. CDR3 region: CACDTVLGDTSWDTRQMFF. CDR3 DNA sequence: TGTGCCTGTGACACCGTACTGGGGGATACGTCCTGGGACACCCGACAGATGTTTTTC.

As regards this clone: Only one base separates this from a far larger clonotype, so it likely reflects a read error. This chain connects TRDV2 to TRDJ3, with TRDD3 identical over 7 bases. TCRdb is silent on the J gene; assignment here came from matching the DNA to germline. The CDR3 length is 16 residues. Germline assignment: CDR1 GEAIGNYY and CDR2 EKD. DNA for the CDR3: TGTGCCTGTGACTGGGGGAGCTCCTGGGATACCCGACAGATGTTTTTC. Translating it yields CACDWGSSWDTRQMFF.

By sample fraction, this clone is large. The J segment is TRDJ3; no V gene was assigned; TRDD3, the table's D call, was not compared with the DNA. CDR3 length: 20 residues. The chain's CDR3 is CACDTASTGGYSWDTRQMFF. The CDR3 DNA reads TGTGCCTGTGACACCGCCAGTACTGGGGGATACTCCTGGGACACCCGACAGATGTTTTTC.

On this clone: It is unclear where the CDR3 begins or ends on the DNA, so no DNA is shown, and the CDR3 is as TCRdb lists it. This chain joins TRAV29/DV5 and TRDJ1; the table calls TRDD3, which could not be checked here. The germline V gene has CDR1 NSMFDY and CDR2 ISSIKDK. The CDR3 spans 16 residues, counting both ends. This CDR3 is CASVQQALGDTDKLIF.

This clone has a handful of counts. A much larger clonotype is one base distant, so this may be a read error. Other DNA sequences in the same sample also yield this CDR3. This sequence joins TRDV2 and TRDJ2; 10 positions agree with TRDD3. With V trimmed by 3 bases and J by 2 bases, 5 bases remained unmatched. CDR3 length: 16 amino acids. Germline V gives CDR1 GEAIGNYY, CDR2 EKD. CDR3 sequence reads: CACDLLGDALTAQLFF. The CDR3 coding sequence is TGTGCCTGTGACCTACTGGGGGATGCATTGACAGCACAACTCTTCTTT.

This clone was counted a single time. This rearrangement joins TRDV2 to TRDJ3; 11 bases are a match to TRDD3. Here the J gene was assigned by germline matching of the DNA, as TCRdb has none. Trimming removed 6 bases from V and 0 bases from J; junction bases left unmatched: 0. The CDR3 totals 16 residues. Germline CDR1 reads GEAIGNYY; CDR2 reads EKD. Here the CDR3 reads CACTGGYSWDTRQMFF. The CDR3 coding sequence is TGTGCCTGTACTGGGGGATACTCCTGGGACACCCGACAGATGTTTTTC.

The chain carries TRDV2 and TRDJ3, with TRDD3 identical over 9 bases. The CDR3 has 18 amino acids. Unmatched junction bases numbered 3, after V lost 1 base and J lost 0 bases. Germline CDR1 is GEAIGNYY and CDR2 is EKD. CDR3 DNA sequence: TGTGCCTGTGACACGGGGATACGCGGCTCCTGGGACACCCGACAGATGTTTTTC. Its translation: CACDTGIRGSWDTRQMFF.

This clone was recorded a few times. A much larger clone differs by one base, so this may be a read error. This sequence joins TRDV2 and TRDJ3, with 13 nucleotides matching TRDD3. The CDR3 is made up of 20 amino acids. Losses at the gene ends were 1 base for V and 0 bases for J; bases not matched to a gene: 5. Germline loops: CDR1 GEAIGNYY, CDR2 EKD. CDR3 region: CACDTYWGIRGSWDTRQMFF. Here the CDR3 DNA reads TGTGCCTGTGACACGTACTGGGGGATACGGGGCTCCTGGGACACCCGACAGATGTTTTTC.

This clone was detected a few times. A much larger clonotype is one base distant, so this may be a read error. The chain couples TRDV2 to TRDJ2; 9 nucleotides agree with TRDD3. Per the germline V gene, CDR1 is GEAIGNYY and CDR2 is EKD. The CDR3 is 15 residues long. V gave up 3 bases and J gave up 1 base; unmatched junction bases: 2. As DNA, the CDR3 is TGTGCCTGTGACCTACTGGGGGATTTGACAGCACAACTCTTCTTT. This translates into CACDLLGDLTAQLFF.

To note about this clone: This may stem from a read error, because a much larger clone lies one nucleotide away. The chain employs TRDV2 and TRDJ2; 9 positions match TRDD3. Since TCRdb gives no J gene, matching the DNA to germline was used here to assign it. Germline assignment: CDR1 GEAIGNYY and CDR2 EKD. CDR3 length equals 14 residues. Trimming took 3 bases from V and 5 from J; bases not matched to a gene: 3. This chain's CDR3 is CACDVLGDTAQLFF. The CDR3 DNA sequence: TGTGCCTGTGACGTACTGGGGGACACAGCACAACTCTTCTTT.

This clone is labeled medium-sized (0.01 to 0.1%). The V gene is TRDV2, the J gene TRDJ3; 11 nucleotides agree with TRDD3. Germline V gene sequence: CDR1 GEAIGNYY, CDR2 EKD. The ends lost 0 bases at V and 1 base at J; junction bases unmatched: 4. The CDR3 length is 19 residues. The CDR3 nucleotides are TGTGCCTGTGACACCGTTGGGGGATACGCGTCCTGGGACACCCGACAGATGTTTTTC. This gives the protein CACDTVGGYASWDTRQMFF.

About this clone itself: This likely traces to a read error, being one base from a far larger clone. This sequence joins TRDV2 and TRDJ2; 7 bases line up with TRDD3. TCRdb gives no J gene; it was assigned here by matching the DNA to germline. In germline, CDR1 is GEAIGNYY, CDR2 EKD. CDR3 length equals 13 residues. CDR3: CACDTWGTTQLFF. CDR3 DNA: TGTGCCTGTGACACCTGGGGGACAACACAACTCTTCTTT.

Judged by abundance, this clone is large. Other DNA sequences in this sample translate to the same CDR3. V is TRDV2 and J is TRDJ3; D is uncertain. The germline V and J ends were trimmed by 0 bases and 0 bases, with 8 bases remaining between them. This CDR3 has 17 residues. CDR1 GEAIGNYY and CDR2 EKD come from the germline V gene. The CDR3 here is CACDTAGYSWDTRQMFF. The CDR3, as DNA: TGTGCCTGTGACACCGCGGGTTACTCCTGGGACACCCGACAGATGTTTTTC.

This clone is deemed medium-sized. The chain combines TRDV2 with TRDJ3; 13 bases are a match to TRDD3. TCRdb supplies no J gene; here it was assigned by aligning the nucleotide sequence to germline. V shed 2 bases, J shed 2 bases, and the junction held 2 bases outside the gene matches. In germline, CDR1 is GEAIGNYY, CDR2 EKD. The CDR3 has 18 residues. This chain's CDR3 is CACDILGDTAWDTRQMFF. The CDR3 bases are TGTGCCTGTGACATACTGGGGGATACGGCCTGGGACACCCGACAGATGTTTTTC.

In the case of this clone: With only one base between it and a far larger clone, this is likely a read error. The chain links TRAV23/DV6 to TRDJ1; 10 nucleotides match TRDD3. This CDR3 spans 14 amino acids. Trimming took 4 bases from V and 0 from J; bases not matched to a gene: 3. The germline CDR1 and CDR2 sequences are NTAFDY and IRPDVSE (reference sequence). The CDR3 spells CAALGDMYTDKLIF. In DNA, the CDR3 is TGTGCAGCACTGGGGGATATGTACACCGATAAACTCATCTTT.

The sample holds a few counts of this clone. V is TRDV2 and J is TRDJ3; 11 nucleotides align to TRDD3. Germline CDR1 reads GEAIGNYY; CDR2 reads EKD. The ends lost 0 bases at V and 0 bases at J; junction bases unmatched: 6. The CDR3 runs 20 residues. The CDR3 is CACDTGWGIRGSWDTRQMFF. The CDR3 DNA follows: TGTGCCTGTGACACCGGATGGGGGATACGCGGCTCCTGGGACACCCGACAGATGTTTTTC.

This clone was recorded a few times. It differs at one base from a far larger clone, so likely a read error. Other DNA sequences in this specimen translate into the identical CDR3. The rearrangement uses TRDV2 and TRDJ2; TRDD3 aligns across 9 bases. Germline V gives CDR1 GEAIGNYY, CDR2 EKD. This CDR3 spans 16 amino acids. The junction had 3 bases not matched to a gene; V was cut back by 2 bases and J by 0 bases. The CDR3 sequence is CACDILGDTLTAQLFF. The CDR3 DNA reads TGTGCCTGTGACATACTGGGGGACACTTTGACAGCACAACTCTTCTTT.